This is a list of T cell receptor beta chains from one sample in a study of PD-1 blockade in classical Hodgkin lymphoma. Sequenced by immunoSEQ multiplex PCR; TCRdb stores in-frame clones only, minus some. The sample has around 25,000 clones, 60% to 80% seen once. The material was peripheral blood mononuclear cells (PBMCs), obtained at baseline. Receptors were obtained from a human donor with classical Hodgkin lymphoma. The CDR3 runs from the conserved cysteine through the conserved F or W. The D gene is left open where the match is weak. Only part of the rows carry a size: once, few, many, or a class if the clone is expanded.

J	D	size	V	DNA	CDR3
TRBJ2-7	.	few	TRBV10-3	TGTGCCATCAGTGTACCGGGACAAGGAAGCTCCTACGAGCAGTACTTC	CAISVPGQGSSYEQYF
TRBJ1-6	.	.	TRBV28	TGTGCCAGCAGTTTATTCCCCGATTCACCCCTCCACTTT	CASSLFPDSPLHF
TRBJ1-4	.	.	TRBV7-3	TGTGCCAGCAGCTTAGGGGTGGGGGAAAAACTGTTTTTT	CASSLGVGEKLFF
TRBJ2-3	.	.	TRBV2	TGTGCCAGCAGTGTAATGGGCAGGGACCTCACAGATACGCAGTATTTT	CASSVMGRDLTDTQYF
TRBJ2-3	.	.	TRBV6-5	TGTGCCAGCAGAACAGGGGATACGCAGTATTTT	CASRTGDTQYF
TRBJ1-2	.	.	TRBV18	TGTGCCAGCTCACCAGGGACTGGGGCCTGGAACTACACCTTC	CASSPGTGAWNYTF
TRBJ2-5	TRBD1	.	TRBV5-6	TGTGCCAGCAGCTTGTATTTCAGGGGGCCGGAGACCCAGTACTTC	CASSLYFRGPETQYF
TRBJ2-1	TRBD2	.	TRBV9	TGTGCCAGCAGCGTTAGCGGGGCTGACTACAATGAGCAGTTCTTC	CASSVSGADYNEQFF
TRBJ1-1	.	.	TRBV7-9	TGTGCCAGCAGCGTACAGTATACAAACGTGGCTTTCTTT	CASSVQYTNVAFF
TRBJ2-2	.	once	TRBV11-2	TGTGCCAGCAGCTTCGGGGAGCTGTTTTTT	CASSFGELFF
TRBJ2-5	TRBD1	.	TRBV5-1	TGCGCCAGCGGCGAAACAGGGGGCCAAGAGACCCAGTACTTC	CASGETGGQETQYF
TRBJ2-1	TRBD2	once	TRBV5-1	TGCGCCAGCAGCCCGACTAGCGGGGGGCCCAAGGAGCAGTTCTTC	CASSPTSGGPKEQFF
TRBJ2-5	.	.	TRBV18	TGTGCCAGCTCGTCGACAGGATGGCAAGAGACCCAGTACTTC	CASSSTGWQETQYF
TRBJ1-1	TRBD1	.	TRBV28	TGTGCCAGCATCATAGACAGGGGGGGGACTGAAGCTTTCTTT	CASIIDRGGTEAFF
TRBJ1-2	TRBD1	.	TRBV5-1	TGCGCCAGCAGCCGAGGGACAGGAGGAGATGGCTACACCTTC	CASSRGTGGDGYTF
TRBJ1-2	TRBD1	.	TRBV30	TGTGCCTGGAGTTGGGACAGGGGTGCCTATGGCTACACCTTC	CAWSWDRGAYGYTF
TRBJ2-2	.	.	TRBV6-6	TGTGCCAGCAGTTACTGGCAGGGGAGGACCGGGGAGCTGTTTTTT	CASSYWQGRTGELFF
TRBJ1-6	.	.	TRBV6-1	TGTGCCAGCAGTGAAGGTAGAAGAGGGAATTCACCCCTCCACTTT	CASSEGRRGNSPLHF
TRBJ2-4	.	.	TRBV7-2	TGTGCCAGCAGCTTGAGCTATCTAGCCAAAAACATTCAGTACTTC	CASSLSYLAKNIQYF
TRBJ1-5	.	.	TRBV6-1	TGTGCCAGCAGCGCGACCCATCCTGATCAGCCCCAGCATTTT	CASSATHPDQPQHF
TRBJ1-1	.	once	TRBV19	TGTGCCAGTAGTACCAACAGAGACACTGAAGCTTTCTTT	CASSTNRDTEAFF
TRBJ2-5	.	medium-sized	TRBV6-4	TGTGCCAGCAGTGACGGTCAGGGGGGGACCCAGTACTTC	CASSDGQGGTQYF
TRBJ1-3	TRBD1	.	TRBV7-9	TGTGCCAGCAGCCCTACCGGACAGGGCCTCTCTGGAAACACCATATATTTT	CASSPTGQGLSGNTIYF
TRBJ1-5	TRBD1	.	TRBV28	TGTGCCAGCACCGAGGACAGGGAGGATCAGCCCCAGCATTTT	CASTEDREDQPQHF
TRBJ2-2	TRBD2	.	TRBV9	TGTGCCAGCAGGGAACCCGGGGACAGCTCAGCTAGCGGGGGTCGAGCGAACACCGGGGAGCTGTTTTTT	CASREPGDSSASGGRANTGELFF
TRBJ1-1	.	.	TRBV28	TGTGCCAGCAAAATGAACACTGAAGCTTTCTTT	CASKMNTEAFF
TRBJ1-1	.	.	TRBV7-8	TGTGCCACCCGCCTGGGGGGGAGGGGTCGAATGAGCACTGAAGCTTTCTTT	CATRLGGRGRMSTEAFF
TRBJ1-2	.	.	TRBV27	TGTGCCAGCAGTTTAACTCAAACCAGCTATGGCTACACCTTC	CASSLTQTSYGYTF
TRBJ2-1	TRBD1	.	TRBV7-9	TGTGCCAGCAGCTTACGACAGGGGGCCCTCAATGAGCAGTTCTTC	CASSLRQGALNEQFF
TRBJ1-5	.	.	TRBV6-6	TGTGCCAGCAGTTACTCCACCGTCAATCAGCCCCAGCATTTT	CASSYSTVNQPQHF
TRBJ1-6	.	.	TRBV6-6	TGTGCCAGCAGTTACTCGCATATAGATAATTCACCCCTCCACTTT	CASSYSHIDNSPLHF
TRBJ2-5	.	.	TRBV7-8	TGTGCCAGCAGCCCTGGGGTGGGGGCTGGCCAAGAGACCCAGTACTTC	CASSPGVGAGQETQYF
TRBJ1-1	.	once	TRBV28	TGTGCCAGCAGAGCGGGGAACACTGAAGCTTTCTTT	CASRAGNTEAFF
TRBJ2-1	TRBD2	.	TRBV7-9	TGTGCCAGCAGCACCCCCACTTCCGGGGGGGCTGGGAATGAGCAGTTCTTC	CASSTPTSGGAGNEQFF
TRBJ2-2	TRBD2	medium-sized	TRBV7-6	TGTGCCAGCAGCTCCGGGACTAGCGGGGGGACGAACACCGGGGAGCTGTTTTTT	CASSSGTSGGTNTGELFF
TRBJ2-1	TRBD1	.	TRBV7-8	TGTGCCAGCAGCTTTGGGACAGGGGCCTACAATGAGCAGTTCTTC	CASSFGTGAYNEQFF
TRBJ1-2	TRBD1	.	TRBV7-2	TGTGCCAGCAGACGGACAGGGGCCTATGGCTACACCTTC	CASRRTGAYGYTF
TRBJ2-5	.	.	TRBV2	TGTGCCAGCAGTTACAGGGTTCCGGAGCAGTACTTC	CASSYRVPEQYF
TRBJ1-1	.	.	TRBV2	TGTGCCAGCAGTGGCTTACCGAACACTGAAGCTTTCTTT	CASSGLPNTEAFF
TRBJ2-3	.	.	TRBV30	TGTGCCTGGAGTGCTGGCCGGGACGGTTCATTTGATACGCAGTATTTT	CAWSAGRDGSFDTQYF
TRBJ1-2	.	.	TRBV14	TGTGCCAGCAGCCAAGAGGGTGGCAGGGGCTATGGCTACACCTTC	CASSQEGGRGYGYTF
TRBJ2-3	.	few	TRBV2	TGTGCCACCGCGACTGACAGAGATACGCAGTATTTT	CATATDRDTQYF
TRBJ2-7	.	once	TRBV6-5	TGTGCCAGCAGTTACTCATCGGGACCAAACTACGAGCAGTACTTC	CASSYSSGPNYEQYF
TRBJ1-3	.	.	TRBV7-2	TGTGCCAGCAGCGGGGGACGGCGGAGCTCTGGAAACACCATATATTTT	CASSGGRRSSGNTIYF
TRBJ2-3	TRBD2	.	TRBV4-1	TGCGCCAGCAGCCAAAGACTAGCGGGTGATTATACAGATACGCAGTATTTT	CASSQRLAGDYTDTQYF
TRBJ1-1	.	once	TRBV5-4	TGTGCCAGCAGCTTGGGGCAGCCGAACACTGAAGCTTTCTTT	CASSLGQPNTEAFF
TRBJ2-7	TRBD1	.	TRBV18	TGTGCCAGCTCACCACCTAACGGACAGGGGATCGACTACGAGCAGTACTTC	CASSPPNGQGIDYEQYF
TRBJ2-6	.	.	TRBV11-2	TGTGCCAGCAGCCATAGGTTCTCTGGGGCCAACGTCCTGACTTTC	CASSHRFSGANVLTF
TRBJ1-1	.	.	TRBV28	TGTGCCAGCAGCATTTTAGGGTGGACTGAAGCTTTCTTT	CASSILGWTEAFF
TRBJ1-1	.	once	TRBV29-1	TGCAGCGTTAAGGGCAGGGGCCCGAACACTGAAGCTTTCTTT	CSVKGRGPNTEAFF